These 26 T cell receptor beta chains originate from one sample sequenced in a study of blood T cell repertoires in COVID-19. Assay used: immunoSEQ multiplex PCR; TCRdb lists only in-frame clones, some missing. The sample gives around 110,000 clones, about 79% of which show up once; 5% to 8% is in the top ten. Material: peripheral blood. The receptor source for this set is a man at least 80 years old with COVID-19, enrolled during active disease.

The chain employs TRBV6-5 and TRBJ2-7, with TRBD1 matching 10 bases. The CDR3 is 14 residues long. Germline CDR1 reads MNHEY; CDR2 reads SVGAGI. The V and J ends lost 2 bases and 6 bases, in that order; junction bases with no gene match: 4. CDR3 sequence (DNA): TGTGCCAGCAGTTACGGGACAGGGGAGTTCGAGCAGTACTTC. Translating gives CASSYGTGEFEQYF.

The CDR3 is CASSSTSGSHTGELFF. The DNA of the CDR3 is TGTGCCAGCAGTTCGACTAGCGGGAGTCACACCGGGGAGCTGTTTTTT. V gene TRBV7-2 combines with J gene TRBJ2-2; 12 bases agree with TRBD2. V gave up 6 bases and J gave up 3 bases; unmatched junction bases: 5. The germline CDR1 and CDR2 sequences are SGHTA and FQGNSA. The CDR3 runs to 16 residues.

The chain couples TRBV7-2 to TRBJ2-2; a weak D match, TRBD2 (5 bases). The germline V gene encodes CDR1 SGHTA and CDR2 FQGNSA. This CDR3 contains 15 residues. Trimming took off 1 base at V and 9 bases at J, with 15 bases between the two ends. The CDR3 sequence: CASSLEPSSFRELFF. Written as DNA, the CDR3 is TGTGCCAGCAGCTTAGAGCCTTCTAGCTTCCGGGAGCTGTTTTTT.

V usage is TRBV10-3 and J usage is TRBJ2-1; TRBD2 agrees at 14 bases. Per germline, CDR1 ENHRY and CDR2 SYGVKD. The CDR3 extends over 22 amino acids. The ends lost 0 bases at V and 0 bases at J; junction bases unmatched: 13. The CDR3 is CAISESPGLAGGRRYSYNEQFF. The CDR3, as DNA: TGTGCCATCAGTGAGTCACCTGGACTAGCGGGAGGCAGACGGTACTCCTACAATGAGCAGTTCTTC.

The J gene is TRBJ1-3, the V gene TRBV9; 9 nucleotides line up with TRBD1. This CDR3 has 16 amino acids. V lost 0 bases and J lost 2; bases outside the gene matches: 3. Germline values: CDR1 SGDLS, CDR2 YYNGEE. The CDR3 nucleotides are TGTGCCAGCAGCGTAGGGGACAGGGAGGCTGGAAACACCATATATTTT. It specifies CASSVGDREAGNTIYF.

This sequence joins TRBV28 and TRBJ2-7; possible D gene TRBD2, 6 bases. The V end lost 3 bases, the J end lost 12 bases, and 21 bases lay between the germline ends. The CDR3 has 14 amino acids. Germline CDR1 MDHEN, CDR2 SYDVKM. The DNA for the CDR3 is TGTGCCAGCAGTTTCCCCGGAGGGGTTACTAGTCCGTACTTC. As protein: CASSFPGGVTSPYF.

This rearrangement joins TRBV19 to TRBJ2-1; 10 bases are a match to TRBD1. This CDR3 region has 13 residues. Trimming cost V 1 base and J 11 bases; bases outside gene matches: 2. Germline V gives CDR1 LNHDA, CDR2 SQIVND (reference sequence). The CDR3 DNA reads TGTGCCAGTAGTATAGGGGACAGGGGTAAGCAGTTCTTC. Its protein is CASSIGDRGKQFF.

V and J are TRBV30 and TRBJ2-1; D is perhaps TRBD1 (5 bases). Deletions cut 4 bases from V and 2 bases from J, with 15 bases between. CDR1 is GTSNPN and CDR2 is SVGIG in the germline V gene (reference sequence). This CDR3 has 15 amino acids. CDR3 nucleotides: TGTGCCTGGAAAGTACTCCAGACAGCCTACAATGAGCAGTTCTTC. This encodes CAWKVLQTAYNEQFF.

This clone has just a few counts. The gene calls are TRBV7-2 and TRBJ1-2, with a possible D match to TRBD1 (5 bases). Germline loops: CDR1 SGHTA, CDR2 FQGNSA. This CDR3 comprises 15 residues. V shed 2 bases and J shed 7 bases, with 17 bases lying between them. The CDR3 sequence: CASSLNGGSEGGYTF. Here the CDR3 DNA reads TGTGCCAGCAGCTTAAACGGGGGAAGCGAGGGTGGCTACACCTTC. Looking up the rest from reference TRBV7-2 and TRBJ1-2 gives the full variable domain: GAGVSQSPSNKVTEKGKDVELRCDPISGHTALYWYRQSLGQGLEFLIYFQGNSAPDKSGLPSDRFSAERTGGSVSTLTIQRTQQEDSAVYLCASSLNGGSEGGYTFGSGTRLTVV.

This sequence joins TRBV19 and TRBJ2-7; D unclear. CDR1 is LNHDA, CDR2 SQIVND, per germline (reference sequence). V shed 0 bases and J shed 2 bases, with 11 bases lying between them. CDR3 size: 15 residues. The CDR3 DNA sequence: TGTGCCAGTAGTATAGATAAGTCTACTACCTACGAGCAGTACTTC. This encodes CASSIDKSTTYEQYF.

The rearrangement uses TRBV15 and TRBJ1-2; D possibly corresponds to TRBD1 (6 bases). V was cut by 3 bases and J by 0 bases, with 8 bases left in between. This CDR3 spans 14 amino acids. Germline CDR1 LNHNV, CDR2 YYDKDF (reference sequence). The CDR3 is CATSRDRANYGYTF. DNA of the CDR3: TGTGCCACCAGCAGGGACAGAGCTAACTATGGCTACACCTTC.

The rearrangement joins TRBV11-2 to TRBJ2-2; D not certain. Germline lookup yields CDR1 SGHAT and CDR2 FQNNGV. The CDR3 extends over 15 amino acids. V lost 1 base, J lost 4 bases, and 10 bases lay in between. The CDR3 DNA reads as TGTGCCAGCAGCTTAGTCTTTTTCGGCACCGGGGAGCTGTTTTTT. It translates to CASSLVFFGTGELFF.

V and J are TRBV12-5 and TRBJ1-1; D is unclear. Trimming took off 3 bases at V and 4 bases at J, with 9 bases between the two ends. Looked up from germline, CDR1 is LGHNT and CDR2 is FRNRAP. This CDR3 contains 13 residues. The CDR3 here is CASGLEGGTEAFF. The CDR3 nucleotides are TGTGCTAGTGGTTTAGAAGGCGGCACTGAAGCTTTCTTT. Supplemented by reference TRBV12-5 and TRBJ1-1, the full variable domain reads DARVTQTPRHKVTEMGQEVTMRCQPILGHNTVFWYRQTMMQGLELLAYFRNRAPLDDSGMPKDRFSAEMPDATLATLKIQPSEPRDSAVYFCASGLEGGTEAFFGQGTRLTVV.

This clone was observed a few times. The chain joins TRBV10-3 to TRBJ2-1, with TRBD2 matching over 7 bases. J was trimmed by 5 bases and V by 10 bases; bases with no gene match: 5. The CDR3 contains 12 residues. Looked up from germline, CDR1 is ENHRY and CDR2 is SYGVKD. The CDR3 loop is CAKRDVHNEQFF. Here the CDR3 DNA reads TGTGCCAAGCGGGACGTTCACAATGAGCAGTTCTTC.

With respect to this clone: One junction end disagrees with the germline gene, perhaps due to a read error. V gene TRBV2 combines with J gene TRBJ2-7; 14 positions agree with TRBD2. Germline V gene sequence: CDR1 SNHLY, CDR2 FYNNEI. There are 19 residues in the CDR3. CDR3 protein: CAGSEGLAGVSLVEDEQYF. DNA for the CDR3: TGTGCCGGCAGCGAGGGACTAGCGGGAGTCTCCTTAGTAGAAGATGAGCAGTACTTC.

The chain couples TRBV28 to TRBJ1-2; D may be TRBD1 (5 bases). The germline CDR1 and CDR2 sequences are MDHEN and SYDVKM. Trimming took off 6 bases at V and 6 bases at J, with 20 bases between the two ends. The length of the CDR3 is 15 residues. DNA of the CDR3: TGTGCCAGCAGCCTCCTGGGGGGGGAGCAGGATGGCTACACCTTC. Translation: CASSLLGGEQDGYTF.

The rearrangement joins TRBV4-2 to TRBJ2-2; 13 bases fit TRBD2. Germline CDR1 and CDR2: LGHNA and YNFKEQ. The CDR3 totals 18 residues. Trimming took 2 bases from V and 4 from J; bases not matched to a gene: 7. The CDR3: CASSQRTSGSPGTGELFF. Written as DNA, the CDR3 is TGTGCCAGCAGCCAACGGACTAGCGGGAGTCCGGGCACCGGGGAGCTGTTTTTT.

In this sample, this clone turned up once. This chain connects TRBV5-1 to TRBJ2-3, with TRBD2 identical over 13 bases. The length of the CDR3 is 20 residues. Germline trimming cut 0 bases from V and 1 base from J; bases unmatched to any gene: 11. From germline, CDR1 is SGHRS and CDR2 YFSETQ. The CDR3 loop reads CASSLVGRTSGSMGTDTQYF. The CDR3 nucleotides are TGCGCCAGCAGCTTGGTAGGCCGGACTAGCGGGAGTATGGGCACAGATACGCAGTATTTT.

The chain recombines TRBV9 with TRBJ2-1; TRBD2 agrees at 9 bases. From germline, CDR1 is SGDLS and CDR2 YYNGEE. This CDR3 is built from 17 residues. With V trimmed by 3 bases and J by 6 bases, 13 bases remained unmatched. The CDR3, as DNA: TGTGCCAGCAGCGGACCCACGGTGTTAGCGGGAGCCAATGAGCAGTTCTTC. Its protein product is CASSGPTVLAGANEQFF.

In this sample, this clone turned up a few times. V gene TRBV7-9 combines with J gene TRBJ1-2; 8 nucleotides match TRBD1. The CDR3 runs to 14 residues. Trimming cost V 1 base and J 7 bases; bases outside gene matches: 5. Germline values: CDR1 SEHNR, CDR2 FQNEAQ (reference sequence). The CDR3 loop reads CASSLDRGAAGYTF. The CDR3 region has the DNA TGTGCCAGCAGCTTAGACAGGGGGGCGGCTGGCTACACCTTC.

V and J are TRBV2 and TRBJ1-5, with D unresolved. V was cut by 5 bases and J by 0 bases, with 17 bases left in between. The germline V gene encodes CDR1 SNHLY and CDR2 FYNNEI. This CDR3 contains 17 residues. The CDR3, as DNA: TGTGCCAGCAGTCTGAGGGAGGGCCCTTATAGCAATCAGCCCCAGCATTTT. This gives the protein CASSLREGPYSNQPQHF. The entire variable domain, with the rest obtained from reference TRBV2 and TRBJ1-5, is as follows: EPEVTQTPSHQVTQMGQEVILRCVPISNHLYFYWYRQILGQKVEFLVSFYNNEISEKSEIFDDQFSVERPDGSNFTLKIRSTKLEDSAMYFCASSLREGPYSNQPQHFGDGTRLSIL.

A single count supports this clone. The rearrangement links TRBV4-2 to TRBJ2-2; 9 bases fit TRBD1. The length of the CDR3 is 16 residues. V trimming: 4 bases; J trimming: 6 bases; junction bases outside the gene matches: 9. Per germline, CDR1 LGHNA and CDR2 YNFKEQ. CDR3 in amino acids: CASSLTGTGTPGELFF. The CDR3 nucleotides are TGTGCCAGCAGCCTAACCGGGACAGGGACCCCCGGGGAGCTGTTTTTT.

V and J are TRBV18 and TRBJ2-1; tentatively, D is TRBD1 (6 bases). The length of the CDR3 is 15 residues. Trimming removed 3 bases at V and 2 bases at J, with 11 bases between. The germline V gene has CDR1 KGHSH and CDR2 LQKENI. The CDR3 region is CASSPTGLAYNEQFF. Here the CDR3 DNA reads TGTGCCAGCTCACCCACAGGGCTGGCCTACAATGAGCAGTTCTTC.

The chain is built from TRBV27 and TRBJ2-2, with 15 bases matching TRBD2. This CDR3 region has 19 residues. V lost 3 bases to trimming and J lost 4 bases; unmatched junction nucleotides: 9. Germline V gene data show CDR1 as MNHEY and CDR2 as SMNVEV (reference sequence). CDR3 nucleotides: TGTGCCAGCAGTTTTCCCGGACTAGCGGGAGGGCCGGTCACCGGGGAGCTGTTTTTT. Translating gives CASSFPGLAGGPVTGELFF.

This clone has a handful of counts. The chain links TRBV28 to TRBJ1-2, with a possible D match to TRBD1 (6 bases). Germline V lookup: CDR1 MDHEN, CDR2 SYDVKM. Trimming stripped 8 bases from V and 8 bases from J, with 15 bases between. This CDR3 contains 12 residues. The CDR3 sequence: CASWGRFDGYTF. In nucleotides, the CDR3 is TGTGCCAGCTGGGGGCGTTTTGACGGCTACACCTTC.

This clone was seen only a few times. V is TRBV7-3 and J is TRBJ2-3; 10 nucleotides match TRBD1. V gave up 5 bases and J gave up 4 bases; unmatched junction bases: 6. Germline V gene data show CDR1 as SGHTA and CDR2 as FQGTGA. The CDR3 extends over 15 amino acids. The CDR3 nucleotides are TGTGCCAGCAGCCTGCCGACAGGGGGCTCAGATACGCAGTATTTT. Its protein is CASSLPTGGSDTQYF.